Listed below are T cell receptor beta chains from one sample, sequenced in a study of T cell repertoires in cytomegalovirus infection. MiXCR, applied by TCRdb to the reads, yields one record per CDR3 protein. The top ten clones hold over 90% of a sample with about 78,000 distinct CDR3 sequences, around 42% of them seen once. Their antigens are not known. Sequenced here: CD8+ T cells from cultured PBMCs, sampled from culture after CMV antigen stimulation. The origin of the receptors is a human donor in good health (CMV status not recorded). Some clones in this sample may be carry-over from other donors' samples. Both conserved end residues are part of each CDR3. The D gene is left open where the match is weak. The size of a clone is reported for some rows only, either as once, few or many, or as a class for expanded clones.

cdr3_length,j_call,clone_size,d_call,v_call,cdr3_nt,cdr3_aa
13,TRBJ2-3,few,.,TRBV10-3,TGTGCCATCAGTGGGTCCACTACAGATACGCAGTATTTT,CAISGSTTDTQYF
16,TRBJ1-5,.,TRBD1,TRBV19,TGTGCCAGTAGTATTCCCGGACAGGGGAGCAATCAGCCCCAGCATTTT,CASSIPGQGSNQPQHF
18,TRBJ2-7,few,TRBD2,TRBV7-2,TGTGCCAGCAGCTTAGGAGCGGGCGTTGGCGGGGGGGCTTACGAGCAGTACTTC,CASSLGAGVGGGAYEQYF
13,TRBJ1-1,.,.,TRBV6-8,TGTGCCAGCATTCTACGTGAGAACACTGAAGCTTTCTTT,CASILRENTEAFF
12,TRBJ2-7,.,.,TRBV7-9,TGTGCCAGCAGCACGAGGGGCTACGAGCAGTACTTC,CASSTRGYEQYF
14,TRBJ1-2,few,.,TRBV27,TGTGCCAGCAGTTTTAACCCGGACTCCTATGGCTACACCTTC,CASSFNPDSYGYTF
18,TRBJ1-6,.,.,TRBV4-1,TGCGCCAGCAGCCAAGTCAATGGATGGGACCTTGCGAATTCACCCCTCCACTTT,CASSQVNGWDLANSPLHF
15,TRBJ1-1,few,.,TRBV28,TGTGCCAGCAGTTTATACGCTAAAGGGGGCACTGAAGCTTTCTTT,CASSLYAKGGTEAFF
12,TRBJ1-1,.,TRBD1,TRBV7-2,TGTGCCAGCAGCTTAGCCGGGACAGGAGCTTTCTTT,CASSLAGTGAFF
16,TRBJ2-3,few,.,TRBV27,TGTGCCAGCAGTTTATCGGGAGTTCAGGGCGCAGATACGCAGTATTTT,CASSLSGVQGADTQYF
14,TRBJ2-7,.,.,TRBV7-6,TGTGCCAGCAGCTCGCCTGGACGGACCTACGAGCAGTACTTC,CASSSPGRTYEQYF
15,TRBJ2-7,.,TRBD1,TRBV7-9,TGTGCCAGCAGCTCCCAGGGACAGGGAGCCTACGAGCAGTACTTC,CASSSQGQGAYEQYF
13,TRBJ2-1,.,TRBD2,TRBV7-6,TGTGCCAGCAGCCGGACTAGTTACAATGAGCAGTTCTTC,CASSRTSYNEQFF
14,TRBJ2-5,once,.,TRBV24-1,TGTGCCACCAGTGACCGGGACTTTTCAGAGACCCAGTACTTC,CATSDRDFSETQYF
16,TRBJ2-1,few,.,TRBV27,TGTGCCAGTGGATTCGTCGGGGTTCCCTCCTACAATGAGCAGTTCTTC,CASGFVGVPSYNEQFF
16,TRBJ2-1,.,TRBD2,TRBV6-2/TRBV6-3,TGTGCCAGCAGCCGGGGACTAGCGGGGGGGCAAGATGAGCAGTTCTTC,CASSRGLAGGQDEQFF
17,TRBJ2-2,.,TRBD2,TRBV27,TGTGCCAGCAGTTTGTTACTAGCGGGGCTACCGGCCGGGGAGCTGTTTTTT,CASSLLLAGLPAGELFF
15,TRBJ1-3,once,.,TRBV27,TGTGCCAGCAGTTTACAGGGAAACTCTGGAAACACCATATATTTT,CASSLQGNSGNTIYF